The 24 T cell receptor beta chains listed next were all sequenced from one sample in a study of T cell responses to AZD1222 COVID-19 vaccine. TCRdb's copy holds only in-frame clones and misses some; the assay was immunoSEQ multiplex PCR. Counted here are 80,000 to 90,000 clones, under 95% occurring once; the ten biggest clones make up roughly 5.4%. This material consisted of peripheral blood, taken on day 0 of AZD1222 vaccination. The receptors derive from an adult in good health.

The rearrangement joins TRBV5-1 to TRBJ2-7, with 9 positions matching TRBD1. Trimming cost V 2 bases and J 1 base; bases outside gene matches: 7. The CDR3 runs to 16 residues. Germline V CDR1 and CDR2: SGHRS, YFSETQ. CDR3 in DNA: TGCGCCAGCAGCTTATACCCGGGACAGGGATCCTACGAGCAGTACTTC. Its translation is CASSLYPGQGSYEQYF.

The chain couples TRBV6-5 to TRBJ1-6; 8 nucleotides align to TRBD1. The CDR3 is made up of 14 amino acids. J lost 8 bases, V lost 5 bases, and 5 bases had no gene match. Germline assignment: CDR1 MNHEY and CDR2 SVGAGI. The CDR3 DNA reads TGTGCCAGCAGTCAGACAGGGGTCGATTCACCCCTCCACTTT. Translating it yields CASSQTGVDSPLHF.

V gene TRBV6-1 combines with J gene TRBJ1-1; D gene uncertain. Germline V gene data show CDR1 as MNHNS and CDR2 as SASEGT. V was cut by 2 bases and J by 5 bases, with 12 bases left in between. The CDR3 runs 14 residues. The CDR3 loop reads CASSETQRGTEAFF. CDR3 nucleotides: TGTGCCAGCAGTGAAACCCAACGGGGAACTGAAGCTTTCTTT.

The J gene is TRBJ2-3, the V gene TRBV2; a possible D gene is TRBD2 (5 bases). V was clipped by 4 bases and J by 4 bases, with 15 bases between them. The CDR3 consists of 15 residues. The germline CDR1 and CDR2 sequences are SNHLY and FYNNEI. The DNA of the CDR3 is TGTGCCAGCAGTGGAGTGTCCGGGAACCCAGATACGCAGTATTTT. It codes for CASSGVSGNPDTQYF. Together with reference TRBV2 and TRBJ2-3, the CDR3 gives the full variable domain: EPEVTQTPSHQVTQMGQEVILRCVPISNHLYFYWYRQILGQKVEFLVSFYNNEISEKSEIFDDQFSVERPDGSNFTLKIRSTKLEDSAMYFCASSGVSGNPDTQYFGPGTRLTVL.

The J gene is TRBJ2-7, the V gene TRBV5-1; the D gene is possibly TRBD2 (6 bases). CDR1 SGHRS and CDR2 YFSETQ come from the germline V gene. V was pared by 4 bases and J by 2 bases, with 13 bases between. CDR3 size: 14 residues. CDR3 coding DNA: TGCGCCAGCAGCCCTATAGCGGAGGCCTACGAGCAGTACTTC. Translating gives CASSPIAEAYEQYF.

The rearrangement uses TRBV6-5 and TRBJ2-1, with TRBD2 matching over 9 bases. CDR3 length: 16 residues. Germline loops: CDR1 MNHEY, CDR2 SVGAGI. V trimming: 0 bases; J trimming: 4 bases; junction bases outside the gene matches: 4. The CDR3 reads CASSYSGTSRYNEQFF. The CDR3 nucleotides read TGTGCCAGCAGTTACTCCGGGACTAGCAGATACAATGAGCAGTTCTTC.

The CDR3 spells CASSERGDYTGELFF. The CDR3 bases are TGTGCCAGCAGTGAACGTGGGGACTATACCGGGGAGCTGTTTTTT. This chain joins TRBV6-1 and TRBJ2-2; TRBD2 matches 7 bases. The V segment lost 2 bases and the J segment 5 bases; nucleotides outside the gene matches: 5. CDR1 and CDR2 (germline): MNHNS, SASEGT. This CDR3 is 15 amino acids long.

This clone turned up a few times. For the CDR3, the DNA is TGTGCCAGCAGCTCGTCCAGGGCCTACGAGCAGTACTTC. This translates into CASSSSRAYEQYF. The V gene is TRBV11-2, the J gene TRBJ2-7; weak D call: TRBD1 (5 bases). CDR1 and CDR2 from the germline V gene are SGHAT and FQNNGV. This CDR3 has 13 residues. V gave up 4 bases and J gave up 2 bases, with 9 bases separating them.

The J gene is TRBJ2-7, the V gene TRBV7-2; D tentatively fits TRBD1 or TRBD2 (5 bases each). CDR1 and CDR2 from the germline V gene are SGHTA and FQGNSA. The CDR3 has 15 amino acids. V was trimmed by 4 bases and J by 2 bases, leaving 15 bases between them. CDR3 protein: CASSSASWGTYEQYF. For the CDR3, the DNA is TGTGCCAGCAGCTCCGCATCGTGGGGGACCTACGAGCAGTACTTC.

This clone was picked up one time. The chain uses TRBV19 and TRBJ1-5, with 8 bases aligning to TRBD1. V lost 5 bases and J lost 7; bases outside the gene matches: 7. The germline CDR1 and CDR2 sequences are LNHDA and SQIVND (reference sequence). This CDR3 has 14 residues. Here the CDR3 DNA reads TGTGCCAGTAGTCGACAGGGGTTAGGGCAGCCCCAGCATTTT. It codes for CASSRQGLGQPQHF.

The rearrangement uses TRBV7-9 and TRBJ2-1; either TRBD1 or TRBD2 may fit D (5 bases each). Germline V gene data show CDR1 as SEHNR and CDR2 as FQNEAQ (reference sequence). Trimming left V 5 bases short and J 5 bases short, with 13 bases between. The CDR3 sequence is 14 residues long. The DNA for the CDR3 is TGTGCCAGCAGCAACCGGGACCGAGACAATGAGCAGTTCTTC. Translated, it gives CASSNRDRDNEQFF.

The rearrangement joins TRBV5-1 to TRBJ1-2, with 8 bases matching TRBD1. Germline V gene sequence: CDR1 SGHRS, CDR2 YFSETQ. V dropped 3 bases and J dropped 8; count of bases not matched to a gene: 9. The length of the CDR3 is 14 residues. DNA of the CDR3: TGCGCCAGCAGCTCAACCACAGGGGGAGCGGGCTACACCTTC. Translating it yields CASSSTTGGAGYTF.

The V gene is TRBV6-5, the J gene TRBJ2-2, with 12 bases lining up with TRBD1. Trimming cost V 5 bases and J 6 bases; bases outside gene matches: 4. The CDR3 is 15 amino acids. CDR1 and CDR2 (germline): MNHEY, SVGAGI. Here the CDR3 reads CASSPGQGAAGELFF. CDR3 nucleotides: TGTGCCAGCAGTCCGGGACAGGGGGCGGCCGGGGAGCTGTTTTTT.

Written as DNA, the CDR3 is TGTGCCAGCAGTTCTACCTCTGGGGCCAACGTCCTGACTTTC. It yields the protein CASSSTSGANVLTF. V is TRBV27 and J is TRBJ2-6; the D is unclear. The CDR3 has 14 amino acids. Per the germline V gene, CDR1 is MNHEY and CDR2 is SMNVEV (reference sequence). V was cut by 4 bases and J by 0 bases, with 4 bases left in between.

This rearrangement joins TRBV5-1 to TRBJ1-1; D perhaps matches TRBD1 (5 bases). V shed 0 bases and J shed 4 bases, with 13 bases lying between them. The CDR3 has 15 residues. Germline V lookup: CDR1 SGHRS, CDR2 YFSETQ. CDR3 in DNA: TGCGCCAGCAGCTTGGCCGGGGCTCAAGGCACTGAAGCTTTCTTT. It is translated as CASSLAGAQGTEAFF.

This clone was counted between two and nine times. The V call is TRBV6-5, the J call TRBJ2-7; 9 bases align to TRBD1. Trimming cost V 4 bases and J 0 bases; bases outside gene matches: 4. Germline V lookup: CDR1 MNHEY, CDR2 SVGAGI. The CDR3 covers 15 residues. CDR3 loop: CASSLTGGPSYEQYF. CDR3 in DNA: TGTGCCAGCAGTTTAACAGGGGGCCCCTCCTACGAGCAGTACTTC.

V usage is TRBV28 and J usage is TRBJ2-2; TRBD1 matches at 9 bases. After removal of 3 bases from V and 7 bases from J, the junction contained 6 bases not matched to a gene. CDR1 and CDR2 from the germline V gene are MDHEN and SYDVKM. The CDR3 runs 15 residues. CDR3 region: CASSFGDRDFGELFF. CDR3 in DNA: TGTGCCAGCAGTTTTGGGGACAGGGATTTCGGGGAGCTGTTTTTT.

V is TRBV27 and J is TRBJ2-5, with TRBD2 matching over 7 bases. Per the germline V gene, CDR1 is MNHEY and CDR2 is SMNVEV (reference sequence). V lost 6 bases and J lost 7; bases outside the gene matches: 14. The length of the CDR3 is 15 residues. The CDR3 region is CASSGGTSQIGTQYF. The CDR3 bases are TGTGCCAGCAGCGGGGGGACCTCGCAGATTGGGACCCAGTACTTC.

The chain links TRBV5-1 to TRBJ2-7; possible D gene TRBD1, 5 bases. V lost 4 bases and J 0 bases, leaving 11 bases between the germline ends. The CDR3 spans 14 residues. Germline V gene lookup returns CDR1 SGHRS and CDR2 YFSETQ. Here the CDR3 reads CASSLTVSSYEQYF. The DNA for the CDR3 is TGCGCCAGCAGCCTGACAGTGAGCTCCTACGAGCAGTACTTC.

The CDR3 region is CASSLRLAGGRQYF. DNA of the CDR3: TGTGCCAGCAGTTTAAGACTAGCGGGAGGACGGCAGTACTTC. The chain recombines TRBV27 with TRBJ2-7; 13 bases align to TRBD2. Trimming cost V 2 bases and J 9 bases; bases outside gene matches: 4. The CDR3 is 14 amino acids. Germline assignment: CDR1 MNHEY and CDR2 SMNVEV (reference sequence).

The CDR3 protein is CASSMVGGYFEAFF. CDR3 nucleotides: TGTGCCAGTAGTATGGTCGGGGGCTATTTTGAAGCTTTCTTT. The chain links TRBV19 to TRBJ1-1, with D perhaps matching TRBD1 (6 bases). The V gene lost 3 bases and the J gene lost 7 bases, with 15 bases spanning the gap. Germline CDR1 and CDR2: LNHDA and SQIVND (reference sequence). The CDR3 consists of 14 residues.

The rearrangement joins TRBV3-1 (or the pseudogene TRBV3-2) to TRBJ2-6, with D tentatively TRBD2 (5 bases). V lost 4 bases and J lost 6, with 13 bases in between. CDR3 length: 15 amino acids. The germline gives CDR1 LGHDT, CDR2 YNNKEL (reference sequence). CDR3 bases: TGTGCCAGCAGCCCAGGACTGCCAGTGGCCAACGTCCTGACTTTC. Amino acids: CASSPGLPVANVLTF.

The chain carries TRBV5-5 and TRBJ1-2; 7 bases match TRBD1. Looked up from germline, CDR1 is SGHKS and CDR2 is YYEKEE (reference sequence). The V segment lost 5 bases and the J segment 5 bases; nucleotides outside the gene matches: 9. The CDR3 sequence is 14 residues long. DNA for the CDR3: TGTGCCAGCAGGGCCGGGACAGAGCAGTATGGCTACACCTTC. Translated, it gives CASRAGTEQYGYTF.

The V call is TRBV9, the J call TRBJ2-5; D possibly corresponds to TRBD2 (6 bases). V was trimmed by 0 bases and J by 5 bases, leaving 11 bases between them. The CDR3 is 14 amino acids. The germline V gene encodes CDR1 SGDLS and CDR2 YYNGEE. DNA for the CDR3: TGTGCCAGCAGCGTAGGTGGGAGGTCGGAGACCCAGTACTTC. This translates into CASSVGGRSETQYF.